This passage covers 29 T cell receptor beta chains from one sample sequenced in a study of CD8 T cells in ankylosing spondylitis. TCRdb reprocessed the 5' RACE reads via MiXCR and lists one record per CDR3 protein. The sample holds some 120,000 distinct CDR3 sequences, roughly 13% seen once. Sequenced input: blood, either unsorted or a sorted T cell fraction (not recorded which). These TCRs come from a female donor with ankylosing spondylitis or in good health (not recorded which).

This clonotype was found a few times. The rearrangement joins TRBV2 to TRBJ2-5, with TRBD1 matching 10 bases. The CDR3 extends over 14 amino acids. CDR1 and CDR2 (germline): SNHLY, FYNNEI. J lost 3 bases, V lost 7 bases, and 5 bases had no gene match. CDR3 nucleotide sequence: TGTGCCAGCATGACAGGGACAGGGGAAGAGACCCAGTACTTC. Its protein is CASMTGTGEETQYF.

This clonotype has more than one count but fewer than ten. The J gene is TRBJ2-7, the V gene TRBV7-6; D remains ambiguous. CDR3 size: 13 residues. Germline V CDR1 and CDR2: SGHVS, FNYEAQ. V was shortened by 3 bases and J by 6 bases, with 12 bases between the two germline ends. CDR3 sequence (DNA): TGTGCCAGCAGCTTGGGCCCTAGAGGCGAGCAGTACTTC. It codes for CASSLGPRGEQYF.

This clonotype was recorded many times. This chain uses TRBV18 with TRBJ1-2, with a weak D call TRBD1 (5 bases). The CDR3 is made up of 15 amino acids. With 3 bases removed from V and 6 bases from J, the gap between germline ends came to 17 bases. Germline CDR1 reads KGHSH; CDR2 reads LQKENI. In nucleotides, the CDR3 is TGTGCCAGCTCACCCCCGGTGGAAGGGACGAATGGCTACACCTTC. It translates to CASSPPVEGTNGYTF.

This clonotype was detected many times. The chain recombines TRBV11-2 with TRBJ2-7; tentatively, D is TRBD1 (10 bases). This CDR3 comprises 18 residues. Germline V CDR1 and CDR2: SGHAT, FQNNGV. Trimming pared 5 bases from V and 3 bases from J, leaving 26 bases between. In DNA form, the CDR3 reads TGTGCCAGCAGCACCCGGACAGGGGGAGCGGGAGGAAGCTACGAGCAGTACTTC. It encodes CASSTRTGGAGGSYEQYF.

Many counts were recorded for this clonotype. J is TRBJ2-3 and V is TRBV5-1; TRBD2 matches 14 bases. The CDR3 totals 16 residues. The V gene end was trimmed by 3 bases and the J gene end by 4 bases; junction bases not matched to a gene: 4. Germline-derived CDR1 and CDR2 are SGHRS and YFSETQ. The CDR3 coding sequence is TGCGCCAGCAGCTACGGGACTAGCGGGGGTTCAGATACGCAGTATTTT. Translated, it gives CASSYGTSGGSDTQYF.

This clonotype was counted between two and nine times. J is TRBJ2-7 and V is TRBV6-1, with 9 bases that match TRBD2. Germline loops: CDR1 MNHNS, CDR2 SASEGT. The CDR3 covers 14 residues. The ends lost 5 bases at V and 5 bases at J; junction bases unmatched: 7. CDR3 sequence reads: CASSPRAGGNEQYF. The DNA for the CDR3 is TGTGCCAGCAGTCCAAGAGCGGGAGGTAACGAGCAGTACTTC.

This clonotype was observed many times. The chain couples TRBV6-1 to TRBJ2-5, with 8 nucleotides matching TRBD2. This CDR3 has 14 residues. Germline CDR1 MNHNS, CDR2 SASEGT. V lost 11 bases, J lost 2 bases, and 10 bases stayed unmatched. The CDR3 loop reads CARLGAGGQETQYF. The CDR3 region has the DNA TGTGCCCGTCTCGGTGCGGGGGGACAAGAGACCCAGTACTTC.

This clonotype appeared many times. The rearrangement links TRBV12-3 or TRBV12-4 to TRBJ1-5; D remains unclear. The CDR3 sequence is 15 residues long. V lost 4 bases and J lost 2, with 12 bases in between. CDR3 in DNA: TGTGCCAGCAGTTCTTCCCCGCCCCGCAATCAGCCCCAGCATTTT. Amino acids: CASSSSPPRNQPQHF.

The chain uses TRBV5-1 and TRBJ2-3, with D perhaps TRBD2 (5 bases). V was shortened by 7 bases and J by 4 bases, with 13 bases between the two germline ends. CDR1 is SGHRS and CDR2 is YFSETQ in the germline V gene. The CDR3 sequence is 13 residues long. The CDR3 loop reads CASSGFSSDTQYF. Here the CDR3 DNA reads TGCGCCAGCTCGGGGTTTTCCTCAGATACGCAGTATTTT.

DNA for the CDR3: TGTGCCAGCAGCTCTACGTCCGGGACAGCTCACAATGAGCAGTTCTTC. It codes for CASSSTSGTAHNEQFF. This chain links TRBV11-2 with TRBJ2-1; 7 bases map to TRBD1. Germline lookup yields CDR1 SGHAT and CDR2 FQNNGV. CDR3 size: 16 residues. After removal of 4 bases from V and 5 bases from J, the junction contained 11 bases not matched to a gene. The entire variable domain, with the rest obtained from reference TRBV11-2 and TRBJ2-1, is as follows: EAGVAQSPRYKIIEKRQSVAFWCNPISGHATLYWYQQILGQGPKLLIQFQNNGVVDDSQLPKDRFSAERLKGVDSTLKIQPAKLEDSAVYLCASSSTSGTAHNEQFFGPGTRLTVL.

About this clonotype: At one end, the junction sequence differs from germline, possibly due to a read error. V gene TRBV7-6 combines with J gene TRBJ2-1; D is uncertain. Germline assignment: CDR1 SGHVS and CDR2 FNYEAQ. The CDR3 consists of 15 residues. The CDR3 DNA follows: TGTGCCAGCAGGTTAGGGCCAGATAGTAGGAATGAGCAGTTCTTC. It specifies CASRLGPDSRNEQFF.

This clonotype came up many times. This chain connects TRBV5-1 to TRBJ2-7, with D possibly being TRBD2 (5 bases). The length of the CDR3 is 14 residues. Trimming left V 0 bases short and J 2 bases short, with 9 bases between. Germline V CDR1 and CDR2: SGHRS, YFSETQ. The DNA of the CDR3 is TGCGCCAGCAGCTTGGGTAGCGAAACCTACGAGCAGTACTTC. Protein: CASSLGSETYEQYF. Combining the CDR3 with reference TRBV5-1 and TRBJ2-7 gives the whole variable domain KAGVTQTPRYLIKTRGQQVTLSCSPISGHRSVSWYQQTPGQGLQFLFEYFSETQRNKGNFPGRFSGRQFSNSRSEMNVSTLELGDSALYLCASSLGSETYEQYFGPGTRLTVT.

The CDR3 sequence: CASSIRQGVSGTDTQYF. CDR3 sequence (DNA): TGTGCCAGCAGCATACGACAGGGGGTGTCAGGCACAGATACGCAGTATTTT. This chain uses TRBV7-9 with TRBJ2-3, with 9 bases lining up with TRBD1. In germline, CDR1 is SEHNR, CDR2 FQNEAQ (reference sequence). The CDR3 contains 17 residues. J lost 1 base, V lost 5 bases, and 10 bases had no gene match.

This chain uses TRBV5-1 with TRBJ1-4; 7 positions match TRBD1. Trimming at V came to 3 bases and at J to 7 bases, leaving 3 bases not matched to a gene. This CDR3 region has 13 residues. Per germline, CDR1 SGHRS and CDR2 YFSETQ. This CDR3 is CASSWDSGEKLFF. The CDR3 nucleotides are TGCGCCAGCAGCTGGGACAGCGGTGAAAAACTGTTTTTT.

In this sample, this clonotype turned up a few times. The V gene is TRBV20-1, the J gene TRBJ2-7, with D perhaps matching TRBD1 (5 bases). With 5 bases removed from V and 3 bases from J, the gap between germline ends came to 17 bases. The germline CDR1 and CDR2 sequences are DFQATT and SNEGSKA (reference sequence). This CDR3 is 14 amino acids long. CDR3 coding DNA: TGCAGTGCTTTGAGGTGGGGCGCAAGCTACGAGCAGTACTTC. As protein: CSALRWGASYEQYF.

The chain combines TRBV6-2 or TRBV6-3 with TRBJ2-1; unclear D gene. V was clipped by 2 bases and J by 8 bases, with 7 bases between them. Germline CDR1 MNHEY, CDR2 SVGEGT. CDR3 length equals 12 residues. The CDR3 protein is CASSYLGYEQFF. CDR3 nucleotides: TGTGCCAGCAGTTACCTTGGCTATGAGCAGTTCTTC.

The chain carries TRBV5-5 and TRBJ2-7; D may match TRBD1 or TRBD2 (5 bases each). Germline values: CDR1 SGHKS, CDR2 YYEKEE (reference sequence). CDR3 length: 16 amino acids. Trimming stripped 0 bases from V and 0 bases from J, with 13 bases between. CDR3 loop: CASSLALGAGSYEQYF. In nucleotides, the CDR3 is TGTGCCAGCAGCTTGGCATTAGGGGCGGGCTCCTACGAGCAGTACTTC.

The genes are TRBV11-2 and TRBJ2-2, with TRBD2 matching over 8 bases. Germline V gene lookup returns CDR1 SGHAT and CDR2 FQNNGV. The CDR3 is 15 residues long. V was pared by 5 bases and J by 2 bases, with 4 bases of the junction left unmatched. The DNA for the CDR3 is TGTGCCAGCAGCCGTAGCGGGACTAACACCGGGGAGCTGTTTTTT. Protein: CASSRSGTNTGELFF. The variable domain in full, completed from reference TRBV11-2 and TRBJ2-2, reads EAGVAQSPRYKIIEKRQSVAFWCNPISGHATLYWYQQILGQGPKLLIQFQNNGVVDDSQLPKDRFSAERLKGVDSTLKIQPAKLEDSAVYLCASSRSGTNTGELFFGEGSRLTVL.

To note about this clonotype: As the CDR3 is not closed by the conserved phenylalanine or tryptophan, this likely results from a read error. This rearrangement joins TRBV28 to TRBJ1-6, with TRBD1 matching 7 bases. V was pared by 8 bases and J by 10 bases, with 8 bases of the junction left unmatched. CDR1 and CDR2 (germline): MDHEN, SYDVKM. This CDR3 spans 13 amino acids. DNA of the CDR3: TGTGCCAGCCTACCAGGGGGAGGGTCACCCCTCCACTTG. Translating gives CASLPGGGSPLHL.

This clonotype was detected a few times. This CDR3 reads CASSLGLGADTQYF. CDR3 coding DNA: TGTGCCAGCAGTCTCGGACTAGGGGCAGATACGCAGTATTTT. The chain has TRBV7-2 and TRBJ2-3; 7 nucleotides agree with TRBD2. CDR1 is SGHTA and CDR2 is FQGNSA in the germline V gene. This CDR3 region has 14 residues. J lost 4 bases, V lost 6 bases, and 7 bases had no gene match.

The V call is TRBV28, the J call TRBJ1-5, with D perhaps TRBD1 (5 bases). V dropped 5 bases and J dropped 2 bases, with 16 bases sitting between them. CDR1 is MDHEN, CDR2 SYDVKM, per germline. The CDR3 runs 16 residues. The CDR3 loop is CASSVGLTAGNQPQHF. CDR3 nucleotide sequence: TGTGCCAGCAGTGTGGGACTCACCGCTGGCAATCAGCCCCAGCATTTT.

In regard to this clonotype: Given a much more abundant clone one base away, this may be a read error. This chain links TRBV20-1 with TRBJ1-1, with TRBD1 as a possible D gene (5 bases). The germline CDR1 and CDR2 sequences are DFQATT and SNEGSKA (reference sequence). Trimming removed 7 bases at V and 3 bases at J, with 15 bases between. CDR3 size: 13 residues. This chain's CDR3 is CSVSGQVDTEAFF. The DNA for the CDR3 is TGCAGTGTTAGTGGACAAGTGGACACTGAAGCTTTCTTT.

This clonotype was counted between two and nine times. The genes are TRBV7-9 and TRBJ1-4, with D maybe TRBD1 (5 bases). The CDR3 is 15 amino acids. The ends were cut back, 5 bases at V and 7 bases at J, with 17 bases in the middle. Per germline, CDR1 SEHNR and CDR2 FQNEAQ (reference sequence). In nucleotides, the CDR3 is TGTGCCAGCAGCCTCCCGAGGGCAGGGAGTGAAAAACTGTTTTTT. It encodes CASSLPRAGSEKLFF. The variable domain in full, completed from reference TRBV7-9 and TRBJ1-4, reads DTGVSQNPRHKITKRGQNVTFRCDPISEHNRLYWYRQTLGQGPEFLTYFQNEAQLEKSRLLSDRFSAERPKGSFSTLEIQRTEQGDSAMYLCASSLPRAGSEKLFFGSGTQLSVL.

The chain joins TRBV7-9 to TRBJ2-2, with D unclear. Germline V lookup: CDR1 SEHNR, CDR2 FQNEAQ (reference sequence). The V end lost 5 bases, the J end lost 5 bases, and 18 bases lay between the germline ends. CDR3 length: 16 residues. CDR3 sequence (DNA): TGTGCCAGCAGCCCCCGTGGCTCAGTGGGGACCGGGGAGCTGTTTTTT. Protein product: CASSPRGSVGTGELFF.

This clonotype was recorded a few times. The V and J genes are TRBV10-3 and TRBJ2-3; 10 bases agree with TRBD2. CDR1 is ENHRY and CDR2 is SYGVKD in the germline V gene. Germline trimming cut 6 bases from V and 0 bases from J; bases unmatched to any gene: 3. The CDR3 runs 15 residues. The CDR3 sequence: CAISPTSGSTDTQYF. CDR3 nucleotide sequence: TGTGCCATCAGCCCGACTAGCGGGAGCACAGATACGCAGTATTTT.

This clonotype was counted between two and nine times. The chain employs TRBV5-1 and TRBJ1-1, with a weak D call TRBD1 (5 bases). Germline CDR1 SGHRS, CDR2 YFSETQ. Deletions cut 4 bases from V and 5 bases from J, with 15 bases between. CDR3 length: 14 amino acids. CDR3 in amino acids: CASSQRGGSTEAFF. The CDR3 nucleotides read TGCGCCAGCAGCCAACGGGGGGGGTCGACTGAAGCTTTCTTT.

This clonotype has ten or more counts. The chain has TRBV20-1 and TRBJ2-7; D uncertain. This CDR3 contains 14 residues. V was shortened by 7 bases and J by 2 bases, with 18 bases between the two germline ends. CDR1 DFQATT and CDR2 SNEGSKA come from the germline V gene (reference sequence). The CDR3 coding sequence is TGCAGTGTTCCCCCTTTGTCTATCACCTACGAGCAGTACTTC. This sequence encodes CSVPPLSITYEQYF.

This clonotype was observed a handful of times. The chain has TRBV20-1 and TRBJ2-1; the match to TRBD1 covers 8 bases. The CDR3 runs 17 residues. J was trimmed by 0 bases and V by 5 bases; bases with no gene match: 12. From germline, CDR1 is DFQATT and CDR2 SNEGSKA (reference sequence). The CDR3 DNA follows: TGCAGTGCTCCCTCCTTAGGACAGGGAGCCTCCTACAATGAGCAGTTCTTC. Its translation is CSAPSLGQGASYNEQFF.

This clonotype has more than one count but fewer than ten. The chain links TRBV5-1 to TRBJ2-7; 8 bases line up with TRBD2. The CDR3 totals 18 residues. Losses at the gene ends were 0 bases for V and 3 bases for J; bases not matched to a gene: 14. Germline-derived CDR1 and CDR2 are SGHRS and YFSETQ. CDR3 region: CASSLVTSGHPTVYEQYF. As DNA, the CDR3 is TGCGCCAGCAGCTTGGTTACTAGCGGTCATCCGACGGTCTACGAGCAGTACTTC.